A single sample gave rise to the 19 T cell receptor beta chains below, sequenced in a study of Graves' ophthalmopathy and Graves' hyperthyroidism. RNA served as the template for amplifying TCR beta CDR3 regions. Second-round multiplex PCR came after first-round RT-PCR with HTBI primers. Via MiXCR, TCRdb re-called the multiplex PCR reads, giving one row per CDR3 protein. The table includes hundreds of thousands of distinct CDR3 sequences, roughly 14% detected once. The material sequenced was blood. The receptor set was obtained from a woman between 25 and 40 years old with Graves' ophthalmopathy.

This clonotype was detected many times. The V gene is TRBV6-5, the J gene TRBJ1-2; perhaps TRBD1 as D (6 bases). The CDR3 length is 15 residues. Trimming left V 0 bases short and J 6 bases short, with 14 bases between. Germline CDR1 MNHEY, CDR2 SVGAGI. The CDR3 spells CASSYSNRVLDGYTF. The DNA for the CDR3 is TGTGCCAGCAGTTACTCCAACAGGGTTTTGGATGGCTACACCTTC.

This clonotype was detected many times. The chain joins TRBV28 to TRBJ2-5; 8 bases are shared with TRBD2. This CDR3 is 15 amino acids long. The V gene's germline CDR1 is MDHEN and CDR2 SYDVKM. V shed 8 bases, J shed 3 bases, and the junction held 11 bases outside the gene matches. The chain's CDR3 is CASSLVREGEETQYF. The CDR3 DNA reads TGTGCCAGCTCTTTAGTACGGGAGGGGGAAGAGACCCAGTACTTC.

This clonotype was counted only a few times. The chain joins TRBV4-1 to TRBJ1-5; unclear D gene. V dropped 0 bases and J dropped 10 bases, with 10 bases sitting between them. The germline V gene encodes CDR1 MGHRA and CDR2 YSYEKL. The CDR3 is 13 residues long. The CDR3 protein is CASSQEEPSPQHF. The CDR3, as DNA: TGCGCCAGCAGCCAAGAGGAGCCCAGCCCCCAGCATTTT.

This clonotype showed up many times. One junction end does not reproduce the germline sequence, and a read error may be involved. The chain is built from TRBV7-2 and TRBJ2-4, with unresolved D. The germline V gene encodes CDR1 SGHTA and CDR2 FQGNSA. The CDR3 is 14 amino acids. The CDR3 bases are TGTGCCAGCAGCTTAGAGGGTAGTTTAGGCATTAAGTACTTC. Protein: CASSLEGSLGIKYF.

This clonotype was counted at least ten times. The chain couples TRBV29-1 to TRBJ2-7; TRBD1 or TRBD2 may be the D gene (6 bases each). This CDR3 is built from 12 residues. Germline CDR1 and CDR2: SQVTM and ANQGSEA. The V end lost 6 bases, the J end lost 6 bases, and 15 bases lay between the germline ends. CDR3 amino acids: CSVPKGGGEQYF. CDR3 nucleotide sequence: TGCAGCGTACCGAAAGGAGGGGGCGAGCAGTACTTC.

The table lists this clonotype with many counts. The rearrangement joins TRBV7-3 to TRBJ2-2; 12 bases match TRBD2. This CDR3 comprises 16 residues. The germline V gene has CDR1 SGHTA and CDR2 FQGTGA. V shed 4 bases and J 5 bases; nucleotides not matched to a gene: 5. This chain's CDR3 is CASSSTSGSRTGELFF. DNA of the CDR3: TGTGCCAGCAGCTCGACTAGCGGGAGTAGGACCGGGGAGCTGTTTTTT.

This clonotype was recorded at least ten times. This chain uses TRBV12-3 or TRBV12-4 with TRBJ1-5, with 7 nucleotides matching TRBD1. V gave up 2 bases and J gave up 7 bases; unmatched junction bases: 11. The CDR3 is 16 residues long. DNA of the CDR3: TGTGCCAGCAGTTTAAGTACAGGGGAGGGTAGGCAGCCCCAGCATTTT. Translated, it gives CASSLSTGEGRQPQHF.

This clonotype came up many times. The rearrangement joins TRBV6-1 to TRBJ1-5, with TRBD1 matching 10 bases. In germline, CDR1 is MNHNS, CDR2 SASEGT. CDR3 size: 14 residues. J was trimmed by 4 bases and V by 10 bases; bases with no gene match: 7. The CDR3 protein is CATRDRGGNQPQHF. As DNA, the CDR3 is TGTGCCACCAGGGACAGGGGTGGGAATCAGCCCCAGCATTTT.

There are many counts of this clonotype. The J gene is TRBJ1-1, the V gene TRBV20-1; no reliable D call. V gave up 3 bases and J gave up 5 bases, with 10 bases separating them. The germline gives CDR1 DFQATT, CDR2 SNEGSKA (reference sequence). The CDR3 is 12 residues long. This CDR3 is CSASESGTEAFF. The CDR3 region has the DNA TGCAGTGCTAGTGAATCCGGTACTGAAGCTTTCTTT.

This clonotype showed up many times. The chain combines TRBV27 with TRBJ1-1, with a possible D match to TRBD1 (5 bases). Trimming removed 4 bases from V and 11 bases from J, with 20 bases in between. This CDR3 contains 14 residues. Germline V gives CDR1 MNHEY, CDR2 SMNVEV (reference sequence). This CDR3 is CASSSPGRGWEAFF. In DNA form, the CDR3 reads TGTGCCAGCAGTTCCCCCGGACGGGGCTGGGAGGCTTTCTTT.

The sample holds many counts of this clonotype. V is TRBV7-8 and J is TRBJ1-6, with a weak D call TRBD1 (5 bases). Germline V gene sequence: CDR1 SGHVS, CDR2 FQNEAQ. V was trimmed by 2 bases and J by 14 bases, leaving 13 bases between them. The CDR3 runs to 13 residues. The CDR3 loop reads CASSLPGGMTLHF. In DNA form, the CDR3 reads TGTGCCAGCAGCTTACCCGGGGGGATGACCCTCCACTTT.

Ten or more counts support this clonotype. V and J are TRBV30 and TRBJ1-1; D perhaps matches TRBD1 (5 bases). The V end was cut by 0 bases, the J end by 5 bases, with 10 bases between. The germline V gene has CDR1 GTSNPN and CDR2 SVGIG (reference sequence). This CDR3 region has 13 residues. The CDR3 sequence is CAWSVLGGTEAFF. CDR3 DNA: TGTGCCTGGAGTGTATTGGGGGGAACTGAAGCTTTCTTT.

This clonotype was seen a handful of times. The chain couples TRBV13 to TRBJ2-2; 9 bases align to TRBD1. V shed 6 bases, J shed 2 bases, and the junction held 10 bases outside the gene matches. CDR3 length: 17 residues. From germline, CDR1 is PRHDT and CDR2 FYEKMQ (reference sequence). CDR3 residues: CASRPSRTGANTGELFF. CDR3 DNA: TGTGCCAGCAGACCCTCCAGGACAGGGGCCAACACCGGGGAGCTGTTTTTT.

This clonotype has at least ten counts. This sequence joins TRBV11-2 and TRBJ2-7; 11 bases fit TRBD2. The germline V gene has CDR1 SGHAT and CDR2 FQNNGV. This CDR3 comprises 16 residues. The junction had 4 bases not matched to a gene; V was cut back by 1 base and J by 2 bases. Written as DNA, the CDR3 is TGTGCCAGCAGCTTAGGACAGACTAGCGGGACCTACGAGCAGTACTTC. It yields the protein CASSLGQTSGTYEQYF.

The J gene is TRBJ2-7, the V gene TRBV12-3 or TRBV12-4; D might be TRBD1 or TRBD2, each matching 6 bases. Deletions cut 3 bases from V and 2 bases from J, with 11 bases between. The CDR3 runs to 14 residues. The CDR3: CASSFGGLTYEQYF. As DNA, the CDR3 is TGTGCCAGCAGTTTTGGGGGGCTGACCTACGAGCAGTACTTC.

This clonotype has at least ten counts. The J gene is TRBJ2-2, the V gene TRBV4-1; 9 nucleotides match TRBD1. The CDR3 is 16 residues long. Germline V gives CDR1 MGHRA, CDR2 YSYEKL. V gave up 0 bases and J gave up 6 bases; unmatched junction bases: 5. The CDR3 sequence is CASSQDTGGIAGELFF. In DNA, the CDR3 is TGCGCCAGCAGCCAAGATACAGGGGGCATCGCCGGGGAGCTGTTTTTT.

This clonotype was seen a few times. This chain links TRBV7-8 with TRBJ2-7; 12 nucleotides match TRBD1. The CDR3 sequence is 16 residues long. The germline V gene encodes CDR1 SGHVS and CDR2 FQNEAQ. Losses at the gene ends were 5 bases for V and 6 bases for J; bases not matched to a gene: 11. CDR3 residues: CASSTRSGTGGVEQYF. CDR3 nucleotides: TGTGCCAGCAGCACCCGGTCCGGGACAGGGGGCGTCGAGCAGTACTTC.

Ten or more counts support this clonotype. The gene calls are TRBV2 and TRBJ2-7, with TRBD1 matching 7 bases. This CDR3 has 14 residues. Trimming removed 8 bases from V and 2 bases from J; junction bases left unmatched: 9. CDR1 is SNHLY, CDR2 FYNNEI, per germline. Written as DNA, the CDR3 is TGTGCCAGCCAGACAGGGATTCCAGCCTACGAGCAGTACTTC. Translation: CASQTGIPAYEQYF.

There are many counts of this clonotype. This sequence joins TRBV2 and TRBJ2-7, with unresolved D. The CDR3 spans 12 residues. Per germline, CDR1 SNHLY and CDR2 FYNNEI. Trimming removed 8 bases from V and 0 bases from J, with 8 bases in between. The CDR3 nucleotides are TGTGCCAGCGGCTGGAGCTCCTACGAGCAGTACTTC. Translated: CASGWSSYEQYF.